The 21 T cell receptor beta chains in this list originate from one sample, sequenced in a study of T cells in Graves' hyperthyroidism and ophthalmopathy. The TCR beta CDR3 regions underwent amplification using RNA transcripts as the source. HTBI primers were the set used in a first-round RT-PCR of the TCR CDR3. TCRdb reprocessed the multiplex PCR reads via MiXCR and lists one record per CDR3 protein. There are 700,000 or so distinct CDR3 sequences in the sample; about a sixth occur only once, and around 8.1% lies in the top ten. Sequencing was performed on blood. The source is a man younger than 30 with Graves' hyperthyroidism.

The chain couples TRBV4-1 to TRBJ2-7, with 12 bases that match TRBD2. The germline V gene encodes CDR1 MGHRA and CDR2 YSYEKL. This CDR3 comprises 16 residues. With 4 bases clipped from V and 1 base from J, the junction kept 5 bases outside the gene matches. The CDR3 DNA sequence: TGCGCCAGCAGCCCCAAGACTAGCGGGAGTTCCTACGAGCAGTACTTC. Its protein is CASSPKTSGSSYEQYF.

The chain recombines TRBV20-1 with TRBJ1-1; D may be TRBD1 (5 bases). Trimming took off 0 bases at V and 5 bases at J, with 22 bases between the two ends. CDR1 and CDR2 from the germline V gene are DFQATT and SNEGSKA (reference sequence). The CDR3 has 17 residues. Here the CDR3 DNA reads TGCAGTGCTAGAGATCTAGAGGGGCGATGGAACCCTACTGAAGCTTTCTTT. Encoded protein: CSARDLEGRWNPTEAFF.

The sample holds many counts of this clonotype. This chain joins TRBV28 and TRBJ2-5; TRBD1 agrees at 11 bases. Germline lookup yields CDR1 MDHEN and CDR2 SYDVKM. The ends lost 8 bases at V and 5 bases at J; junction bases unmatched: 7. CDR3 length: 14 residues. The CDR3 sequence: CASRTGGFQETQYF. The CDR3 DNA reads as TGTGCCAGCCGGACAGGGGGCTTTCAGGAGACCCAGTACTTC.

In its sample, this clonotype was seen a few times. This chain links TRBV20-1 with TRBJ2-2, with D perhaps matching TRBD1 or TRBD2 (6 bases each). CDR1 DFQATT and CDR2 SNEGSKA come from the germline V gene (reference sequence). Deletions cut 0 bases from V and 3 bases from J, with 17 bases between. The length of the CDR3 is 17 residues. The CDR3 reads CSARDITGAWDTGELFF. CDR3 nucleotide sequence: TGCAGTGCTAGAGATATAACGGGGGCTTGGGACACCGGGGAGCTGTTTTTT.

This clonotype has a count of ten or more. V gene TRBV7-9 combines with J gene TRBJ2-2, with D possibly being TRBD2 (6 bases). V dropped 5 bases and J dropped 4 bases, with 14 bases sitting between them. The CDR3 is 15 amino acids. CDR1 and CDR2 (germline): SEHNR, FQNEAQ (reference sequence). CDR3 amino acids: CASSSGPETTGELFF. The CDR3 bases are TGTGCCAGCAGCAGCGGGCCAGAGACCACCGGGGAGCTGTTTTTT.

The chain links TRBV13 to TRBJ2-7, with a possible D match to TRBD2 (6 bases). The CDR3 covers 14 residues. Trimming removed 5 bases from V and 6 bases from J, with 17 bases in between. Germline CDR1 and CDR2: PRHDT and FYEKMQ (reference sequence). Here the CDR3 reads CASSTDYPLREQYF. The CDR3 region has the DNA TGTGCCAGCAGCACGGACTACCCCCTACGCGAGCAGTACTTC.

This sequence joins TRBV7-9 and TRBJ2-7; 10 bases agree with TRBD2. The CDR3 totals 15 residues. The germline CDR1 and CDR2 sequences are SEHNR and FQNEAQ (reference sequence). Trimming took 4 bases from V and 0 from J; bases not matched to a gene: 3. CDR3 sequence reads: CASSSAGGDSYEQYF. The CDR3 bases are TGTGCCAGCAGCTCAGCGGGAGGGGACTCCTACGAGCAGTACTTC.

This clonotype has a count of ten or more. This chain joins TRBV28 and TRBJ2-7; TRBD2 agrees at 12 bases. Trimming cost V 0 bases and J 7 bases; bases outside gene matches: 7. CDR3 size: 16 residues. Germline values: CDR1 MDHEN, CDR2 SYDVKM. The CDR3 DNA reads as TGTGCCAGCAGTTTATGGACTAGCGGGGGTTCGGGTGAGCAGTACTTC. It is translated as CASSLWTSGGSGEQYF.

The chain uses TRBV3-1 and TRBJ2-7, with D tentatively TRBD1 or TRBD2 (6 bases each). The CDR3 has 14 residues. The V end lost 3 bases, the J end lost 6 bases, and 15 bases lay between the germline ends. CDR1 LGHDT and CDR2 YNNKEL come from the germline V gene (reference sequence). The CDR3 here is CASSHPGAASEQYF. The CDR3 DNA sequence: TGTGCCAGCAGCCACCCGGGGGCCGCCAGCGAGCAGTACTTC.

The sample holds a few counts of this clonotype. The V call is TRBV9, the J call TRBJ2-1; perhaps TRBD1 as D (6 bases). The CDR3 is 15 residues long. V was clipped by 3 bases and J by 2 bases, with 12 bases between them. The V gene's germline CDR1 is SGDLS and CDR2 YYNGEE. The DNA for the CDR3 is TGTGCCAGCAGCGCGCCGGACAGAACCTACAATGAGCAGTTCTTC. The encoded protein is CASSAPDRTYNEQFF.

This clonotype appeared many times. V usage is TRBV2 and J usage is TRBJ2-1, with D hard to call. This CDR3 is built from 14 residues. V lost 2 bases, J lost 6 bases, and 11 bases lay in between. CDR1 and CDR2 (germline): SNHLY, FYNNEI. CDR3 residues: CASSELAGFNEQFF. CDR3 DNA sequence: TGTGCCAGCAGTGAACTGGCAGGATTCAATGAGCAGTTCTTC.

There are a few counts of this clonotype. The genes are TRBV25-1 and TRBJ1-1; D is unclear. The CDR3 loop spans 13 amino acids. V shed 5 bases and J shed 0 bases, with 7 bases lying between them. CDR1 and CDR2 from the germline V gene are MGHDK and SYGVNS. The CDR3 spells CASSTRMNTEAFF. CDR3 nucleotide sequence: TGTGCCAGCAGTACTAGGATGAACACTGAAGCTTTCTTT.

In the case of this clonotype: This clone may be a read error of a much larger clone one base away. The rearrangement joins TRBV5-1 to TRBJ1-6, with 8 bases identical to TRBD1. The CDR3 has 12 amino acids. Germline V gene data show CDR1 as SGHRS and CDR2 as YFSETQ. CDR3 coding DNA: TGCGCCAGCAGCCAGACAGGGGATCCCCTCCGCTTT. It codes for CASSQTGDPLRF.

This chain joins TRBV9 and TRBJ1-1, with 7 nucleotides matching TRBD1. CDR1 and CDR2 from the germline V gene are SGDLS and YYNGEE. The CDR3 spans 17 residues. After removal of 0 bases from V and 10 bases from J, the junction contained 18 bases not matched to a gene. The CDR3 DNA is TGTGCCAGCAGCGTAGCCCCAGGGGGGATAATGCCGGCGACAGCTTTCTTT. Amino acids: CASSVAPGGIMPATAFF.

This clonotype was recorded at least ten times. The chain carries TRBV27 and TRBJ2-1; unclear D gene. Trimming left V 6 bases short and J 0 bases short, with 12 bases between. CDR1 is MNHEY, CDR2 SMNVEV, per germline (reference sequence). The CDR3 is 15 residues long. CDR3 bases: TGTGCCAGCAGCCCTAAGAGTAGCTCCTACAATGAGCAGTTCTTC. Its protein is CASSPKSSSYNEQFF.

The table lists this clonotype with a few counts. V and J are TRBV28 and TRBJ1-5; TRBD1 might be the D (5 bases). The CDR3 spans 15 residues. Trimming left V 3 bases short and J 2 bases short, with 11 bases between. Germline CDR1 reads MDHEN; CDR2 reads SYDVKM. The CDR3 DNA is TGTGCCAGCAGTTTGTGGCAGGGTGGCAATCAGCCCCAGCATTTT. Translated: CASSLWQGGNQPQHF. The variable domain in full, with the rest retrieved from reference TRBV28 and TRBJ1-5, is DVKVTQSSRYLVKRTGEKVFLECVQDMDHENMFWYRQDPGLGLRLIYFSYDVKMKEKGDIPEGYSVSREKKERFSLILESASTNQTSMYLCASSLWQGGNQPQHFGDGTRLSIL.

This clonotype was seen many times. The rearrangement links TRBV5-1 to TRBJ2-1, with a tentative D call TRBD2 (5 bases). The CDR3 is 17 amino acids. Germline V gene sequence: CDR1 SGHRS, CDR2 YFSETQ. Trimming pared 4 bases from V and 8 bases from J, leaving 25 bases between. The DNA for the CDR3 is TGCGCCAGCAGCACTCAGCCCAAATTCAAAATCGGGGATGAGCAGTTCTTC. As protein: CASSTQPKFKIGDEQFF.

The table lists this clonotype with a few counts. This chain joins TRBV20-1 and TRBJ1-5, with a tentative D call TRBD1 (5 bases). CDR1 DFQATT and CDR2 SNEGSKA come from the germline V gene (reference sequence). This CDR3 is 15 amino acids long. V was trimmed by 1 base and J by 7 bases, leaving 17 bases between them. The CDR3 DNA sequence: TGCAGTGCTAGAGCTGGGACGGTGATGGGGCAGCCCCAGCATTTT. Translated, it gives CSARAGTVMGQPQHF.

The rearrangement links TRBV5-5 to TRBJ1-5; tentative D call: TRBD1 (6 bases). Germline-derived CDR1 and CDR2 are SGHKS and YYEKEE (reference sequence). Trimming took off 3 bases at V and 1 base at J, with 14 bases between the two ends. CDR3 length equals 16 residues. The CDR3 sequence: CASSSGVGASNQPQHF. In DNA, the CDR3 is TGTGCCAGCAGCTCGGGGGTGGGGGCAAGCAATCAGCCCCAGCATTTT. Filled out from reference TRBV5-5 and TRBJ1-5, the complete variable domain reads DAGVTQSPTHLIKTRGQQVTLRCSPISGHKSVSWYQQVLGQGPQFIFQYYEKEERGRGNFPDRFSARQFPNYSSELNVNALLLGDSALYLCASSSGVGASNQPQHFGDGTRLSIL.

This clonotype was seen a few times. The chain links TRBV9 to TRBJ2-5; either TRBD1 or TRBD2 may supply D (6 bases each). This CDR3 spans 16 amino acids. Trimming cost V 4 bases and J 0 bases, with 16 bases left between them. CDR1 SGDLS and CDR2 YYNGEE come from the germline V gene. The CDR3 loop reads CASSPTPRGDQETQYF. In DNA form, the CDR3 reads TGTGCCAGCAGCCCCACCCCTAGGGGGGACCAAGAGACCCAGTACTTC.

J is TRBJ2-4 and V is TRBV7-2; TRBD2 matches at 8 bases. The CDR3 consists of 16 residues. With V trimmed by 4 bases and J by 0 bases, 5 bases remained unmatched. Germline-derived CDR1 and CDR2 are SGHTA and FQGNSA. CDR3 protein: CASSYTSGLAKNIQYF. The CDR3 DNA reads TGTGCCAGCAGCTATACTAGCGGATTAGCCAAAAACATTCAGTACTTC.